This T cell receptor beta chain appears in the sequencing data of a study of blood T cell repertoires in COVID-19. The germline CDR1 and CDR2 sequences are SGHDT and YYEEEE. The CDR3 is made up of 17 amino acids. V shed 4 bases and J 4 bases; nucleotides not matched to a gene: 11. Here immunoSEQ multiplex PCR was the method, and the copy in TCRdb shows in-frame clones only, minus some. The profile shows over 400,000 clones, 85% to 90% of them singletons. This TCR was sampled from a woman aged 45-65 years with COVID-19, enrolled during active disease. Input material: peripheral blood. The chain uses TRBV5-6 and TRBJ2-1; 10 bases are a match to TRBD1. The chain's CDR3 is CASSVGQGTFLYNEQFF. CDR3 DNA sequence: TGTGCCAGCAGCGTGGGACAGGGGACTTTCCTGTACAATGAGCAGTTCTTC.